This is a list of T cell receptor beta chains from one sample in a study of early T cells in non-severe SARS-CoV-2 infection. Each CDR3 protein is one row after TCRdb ran MiXCR on the 5' RACE reads. The sample contains about 90,000 distinct CDR3 sequences, roughly an eighth of which appear only once. Sequencing was carried out using whole blood. All receptors come from an adult who was a healthcare worker with PCR-confirmed SARS-CoV-2 infection or an uninfected control (not recorded which). Both conserved end residues are part of each CDR3. Fields, in order: J gene, clone size, D gene, V gene, CDR3 protein, CDR3 DNA. A D gene is named only where the DNA matches it firmly. Clone size, where shown, is once, few, many, or a class for clones that have expanded.

j_call: TRBJ2-1; clone_size: once; d_call: .; v_call: TRBV7-9; cdr3_aa: CASSSGNWGEQFF; cdr3_nt: TGTGCCAGCAGCTCGGGGAACTGGGGTGAGCAGTTCTTC
j_call: TRBJ1-6; clone_size: many; d_call: .; v_call: TRBV5-4; cdr3_aa: CASSLTSSYNSPLHF; cdr3_nt: TGTGCCAGCAGCTTGACGAGCTCCTATAATTCACCCCTCCACTTT
j_call: TRBJ1-5; clone_size: many; d_call: .; v_call: TRBV30; cdr3_aa: CAWSRDMGYFSNQPQHF; cdr3_nt: TGTGCCTGGAGCCGGGACATGGGCTATTTTAGCAATCAGCCCCAGCATTTT
j_call: TRBJ2-1; clone_size: .; d_call: TRBD2; v_call: TRBV5-1; cdr3_aa: CASLRSAGQESEQFF; cdr3_nt: TGCGCCAGCCTTCGGTCAGCGGGGCAGGAAAGTGAGCAGTTCTTC
j_call: TRBJ2-6; clone_size: few; d_call: .; v_call: TRBV11-2; cdr3_aa: CASSQSPYVRGANVLTF; cdr3_nt: TGTGCCAGCAGCCAATCACCGTATGTTCGCGGGGCCAACGTCCTGACTTTC
j_call: TRBJ1-1; clone_size: .; d_call: .; v_call: TRBV4-1; cdr3_aa: CASSWRENTEAFF; cdr3_nt: TGCGCCAGCAGCTGGAGGGAGAACACTGAAGCTTTCTTT
j_call: TRBJ1-6; clone_size: .; d_call: .; v_call: TRBV28; cdr3_aa: CASSRNNSPLHF; cdr3_nt: TGTGCCAGCAGCAGGAATAATTCACCCCTCCACTTT
j_call: TRBJ1-2; clone_size: few; d_call: .; v_call: TRBV28; cdr3_aa: CASSLRDPHYGYTF; cdr3_nt: TGTGCCAGCAGTCTCCGCGACCCCCACTATGGCTACACCTTC
j_call: TRBJ2-1; clone_size: few; d_call: .; v_call: TRBV28; cdr3_aa: CASSPGTVYNEQFF; cdr3_nt: TGTGCCAGCAGTCCCGGGACGGTCTACAATGAGCAGTTCTTC
j_call: TRBJ2-7; clone_size: .; d_call: .; v_call: TRBV10-2; cdr3_aa: CASADPGRPTYEQYF; cdr3_nt: TGCGCCAGCGCCGACCCGGGACGGCCGACCTACGAGCAGTACTTC
j_call: TRBJ2-7; clone_size: .; d_call: TRBD1; v_call: TRBV5-1; cdr3_aa: CASSVDRTDRYF; cdr3_nt: TGCGCCAGCAGCGTGGACAGGACGGATAGGTACTTC
j_call: TRBJ2-7; clone_size: few; d_call: .; v_call: TRBV27; cdr3_aa: CASSFGGPPYEQYF; cdr3_nt: TGTGCCAGCAGTTTCGGAGGGCCCCCCTACGAGCAGTACTTC
j_call: TRBJ2-5; clone_size: .; d_call: TRBD2; v_call: TRBV20-1; cdr3_aa: CSARASGSLETQYF; cdr3_nt: TGCAGTGCTAGGGCTAGCGGGAGTTTAGAGACCCAGTACTTC
j_call: TRBJ2-7; clone_size: few; d_call: .; v_call: TRBV30; cdr3_aa: CAWSVGEQYF; cdr3_nt: TGTGCCTGGAGTGTCGGGGAGCAGTACTTC
j_call: TRBJ1-3; clone_size: .; d_call: .; v_call: TRBV20-1; cdr3_aa: CSARSYSGNTIYF; cdr3_nt: TGCAGTGCTAGAAGTTACTCTGGAAACACCATATATTTT
j_call: TRBJ1-5; clone_size: many; d_call: .; v_call: TRBV6-2/TRBV6-3; cdr3_aa: CASSSGPDSQPQHF; cdr3_nt: TGTGCCAGCAGTTCCGGGCCGGACAGCCAGCCCCAGCATTTT
j_call: TRBJ2-3; clone_size: many; d_call: TRBD1; v_call: TRBV27; cdr3_aa: CASFGQGPDTQYF; cdr3_nt: TGTGCCAGCTTCGGACAGGGGCCAGATACGCAGTATTTT
j_call: TRBJ2-7; clone_size: .; d_call: TRBD1; v_call: TRBV10-3; cdr3_aa: CATTGDYEQYF; cdr3_nt: TGTGCCACGACAGGGGACTACGAGCAGTACTTC
j_call: TRBJ2-7; clone_size: many; d_call: .; v_call: TRBV27; cdr3_aa: CASGDSLSRYEQYF; cdr3_nt: TGTGCCAGCGGTGACAGTCTGTCGCGCTACGAGCAGTACTTC
j_call: TRBJ2-7; clone_size: .; d_call: .; v_call: TRBV20-1; cdr3_aa: CSARGMSEQYF; cdr3_nt: TGCAGTGCGAGGGGGATGAGCGAGCAGTACTTC
j_call: TRBJ2-7; clone_size: few; d_call: .; v_call: TRBV20-1; cdr3_aa: CSARMLGGGFYEQYF; cdr3_nt: TGCAGTGCTAGGATGTTGGGGGGCGGGTTCTACGAGCAGTACTTC
j_call: TRBJ2-3; clone_size: .; d_call: .; v_call: TRBV28; cdr3_aa: CASSRTSLDTQYF; cdr3_nt: TGTGCCAGCAGTCGGACCTCTCTCGATACGCAGTATTTT
j_call: TRBJ2-7; clone_size: few; d_call: .; v_call: TRBV11-2; cdr3_aa: CASSLDTHEQYF; cdr3_nt: TGTGCCAGCAGCTTAGATACCCACGAGCAGTACTTC
j_call: TRBJ2-1; clone_size: .; d_call: .; v_call: TRBV7-2; cdr3_aa: CASSRIVQHTPNSYSYNEQFF; cdr3_nt: TGTGCCAGCAGCCGAATAGTACAGCATACCCCAAATAGCTACTCCTACAATGAGCAGTTCTTC
j_call: TRBJ2-1; clone_size: .; d_call: .; v_call: TRBV7-9; cdr3_aa: CASKFGVSEQFF; cdr3_nt: TGTGCCAGCAAGTTCGGCGTGAGTGAGCAGTTCTTC
j_call: TRBJ2-3; clone_size: .; d_call: TRBD1; v_call: TRBV6-5; cdr3_aa: CASSIGQGLADTQYF; cdr3_nt: TGTGCCAGCAGTATTGGACAGGGTCTGGCGGATACGCAGTATTTT
j_call: TRBJ2-5; clone_size: .; d_call: TRBD2; v_call: TRBV6-1; cdr3_aa: CASRDPGGETQYF; cdr3_nt: TGTGCCAGCAGGGACCCGGGGGGGGAGACCCAGTACTTC
j_call: TRBJ2-1; clone_size: few; d_call: .; v_call: TRBV25-1; cdr3_aa: CASKVKQGSYNEQFF; cdr3_nt: TGTGCCAGCAAAGTTAAGCAGGGTTCCTACAATGAGCAGTTCTTC
j_call: TRBJ2-1; clone_size: many; d_call: TRBD1; v_call: TRBV27; cdr3_aa: CASSFQGDSEQFF; cdr3_nt: TGTGCCAGCAGTTTTCAGGGGGATTCGGAGCAGTTCTTC
j_call: TRBJ2-3; clone_size: .; d_call: TRBD2; v_call: TRBV5-6; cdr3_aa: CASSGGLAERFTDTQYF; cdr3_nt: TGTGCCAGCAGTGGAGGACTAGCGGAACGTTTCACAGATACGCAGTATTTT
j_call: TRBJ1-4; clone_size: .; d_call: .; v_call: TRBV29-1; cdr3_aa: CSGRLTTNEKLFF; cdr3_nt: TGCAGCGGGAGATTAACAACTAATGAAAAACTGTTTTTT
j_call: TRBJ1-3; clone_size: .; d_call: TRBD1; v_call: TRBV20-1; cdr3_aa: CSACQGVYPNTIYF; cdr3_nt: TGCAGTGCTTGTCAGGGGGTATATCCAAACACCATATATTTT
j_call: TRBJ2-5; clone_size: few; d_call: .; v_call: TRBV7-9; cdr3_aa: CASSRGSGTYQETQYF; cdr3_nt: TGTGCCAGCAGCCGGGGGTCCGGGACGTACCAAGAGACCCAGTACTTC
j_call: TRBJ2-7; clone_size: many; d_call: TRBD1; v_call: TRBV5-1; cdr3_aa: CASSLGHRDRIYEQYF; cdr3_nt: TGCGCCAGCAGCCTAGGACACCGGGACAGAATCTACGAGCAGTACTTC
j_call: TRBJ1-5; clone_size: few; d_call: .; v_call: TRBV6-5; cdr3_aa: CASSLRDTQPQHF; cdr3_nt: TGTGCCAGCAGTCTCCGGGACACACAGCCCCAGCATTTT
j_call: TRBJ2-5; clone_size: few; d_call: .; v_call: TRBV5-4; cdr3_aa: CAITTGIAKETQYF; cdr3_nt: TGTGCCATTACAACAGGGATCGCCAAAGAGACCCAGTACTTC
j_call: TRBJ1-2; clone_size: few; d_call: .; v_call: TRBV20-1; cdr3_aa: CSARGQGSGYTF; cdr3_nt: TGCAGTGCTAGAGGCCAGGGTAGCGGCTACACCTTC
j_call: TRBJ1-2; clone_size: few; d_call: .; v_call: TRBV18; cdr3_aa: CASSPLKSGRGYTF; cdr3_nt: TGTGCCAGCTCACCATTGAAGTCGGGGAGGGGCTACACCTTC
j_call: TRBJ1-6; clone_size: many; d_call: .; v_call: TRBV7-2; cdr3_aa: CASSLRPAVGRTLHF; cdr3_nt: TGTGCCAGCAGCTTACGACCGGCGGTCGGGAGGACCCTCCACTTT
j_call: TRBJ2-7; clone_size: .; d_call: .; v_call: TRBV6-5; cdr3_aa: CASSSENYEQYF; cdr3_nt: TGTGCCAGCAGTTCCGAGAATTACGAGCAGTACTTC
j_call: TRBJ1-4; clone_size: .; d_call: .; v_call: TRBV7-9; cdr3_aa: CASSWGSEEVNEKLFF; cdr3_nt: TGTGCCAGCAGCTGGGGCTCGGAGGAGGTCAATGAAAAACTGTTTTTT
j_call: TRBJ2-7; clone_size: .; d_call: .; v_call: TRBV20-1; cdr3_aa: CSARVRDYEQYF; cdr3_nt: TGCAGTGCTAGAGTCCGGGACTACGAGCAGTACTTC
j_call: TRBJ1-1; clone_size: many; d_call: TRBD1; v_call: TRBV27; cdr3_aa: CASNLGQNMNTEAFF; cdr3_nt: TGTGCCAGCAACCTGGGACAGAACATGAACACTGAAGCTTTCTTT